The clone carrying this T cell receptor (beta chain) was seen more than once but under ten times. Its antigen is unknown. The data were obtained in a study of vaccination effects on CD4 cells after COVID-19. Study in general: After the second dose, samples were taken at median day 72.

Libraries were prepared by immunoSEQ multiplex PCR; TCRdb keeps only in-frame clonotypes and omits some of them. The data contain more than 65,000 clones, approximately 80% of them singletons. General study results and limits: Long after vaccination, the clones induced by infection and by vaccine shrank markedly in size.

Germline assignment: CDR1 LNHDA and CDR2 SQIVND (reference sequence). CDR3 length: 14 residues. V shed 1 base and J 7 bases; nucleotides not matched to a gene: 4. ViraFEST assay sequencing came after antigen-specific CD4+ T cells were expanded with viral peptide pools. Researchers isolated CD4+ T cells once 9 to 11 days of culture had elapsed. Two doses of BNT162b2 or mRNA-1273 vaccine were administered to participants. The vaccine recipients had no prior SARS-CoV-2 infection, with negative nucleocapsid antibodies. Under 2.5 million PBMC were placed in each well, which was supplemented with 10 IU/ml IL-2 and 7.5 to 10 ug/ml peptides.

The sequence derives from a human donor who received a COVID-19 vaccine. The sample in question was CD4+ T cells from PBMCs cultured with HCoV-229E spike peptides, obtained after COVID-19 vaccination. V and J are TRBV19 and TRBJ2-1, with 7 bases fitting TRBD1. The CDR3 spells CASSIGQGTNEQFF. DNA of the CDR3: TGTGCCAGTAGTATAGGACAGGGTACGAATGAGCAGTTCTTC.